The clone carrying this T cell receptor (beta chain) was observed many times. What it binds is unknown. Both iRepertoire HTBI primers and Arm-PCR of CDR3 regions were used to build the TCR beta libraries. Authors' data handling: Sequenced samples collectively carried around 60 TRBV and some 15 TRBJ segments. TCRdb redid the calling of the multiplex PCR reads with MiXCR, one entry per CDR3 protein. These V and J calls derive from TCRdb rather than the authors' analysis. The data contain fewer than 550,000 distinct CDR3 sequences, about 16% of them singletons. The CDR3 runs to 16 residues. Germline V gene sequence: CDR1 SGHNT, CDR2 YYREEE (reference sequence). Trimming cost V 3 bases and J 2 bases; bases outside gene matches: 8. The time point is: newly diagnosed GD, antithyroid drugs for less than 3 months. TCR sequences were obtained from RNA taken from PBMCs. The data originate from a study of regulatory T cells in long-lasting Graves disease. General observations from the study: Among samples with persistent disease, TRBV28, TRBJ1-2 and TRBJ2-5 were favored.

This sample also belongs to another study, concerning T cells in Graves' hyperthyroidism and ophthalmopathy. That study reports: Uncontrolled infection, other autoimmune disease, pregnancy or lactation disqualified patients from enrolment.

This TCR was sampled from a woman aged 35-65 years with Graves disease. The sample consisted of peripheral blood mononuclear cells (PBMCs), taken at new diagnosis, from a patient treated with antithyroid drugs. The V gene is TRBV5-4, the J gene TRBJ2-3; 8 bases are shared with TRBD1. CDR3 sequence: CASSWAGQGLTDTQYF. The CDR3 coding sequence is TGTGCCAGCAGCTGGGCAGGACAGGGCCTCACAGATACGCAGTATTTT.